Each of the 21 T cell receptor beta chains below was sequenced from the same sample in a study of blood T cell repertoires in COVID-19 (TCRdb year 2020). The library was made by the immunoSEQ multiplex PCR assay. TCRdb mirrors the immuneACCESS table, restricted to in-frame sequences. Some clones are absent from its copies; in checked studies, under half trace to an unresolved V gene, and the reason for the others is unknown. In this sample the table shows around 130,000 clones, approximately 80% of which occur a single time. The ten largest clonotypes hold approximately 1.6% of the sample. The specimen was PBMCs or T cells enriched from blood (not recorded which). The receptors were sampled from a woman between 18 and 29 years old who had been exposed to COVID-19.

The chain recombines TRBV29-1 with TRBJ2-7, with a possible D match to TRBD2 (6 bases). Per germline, CDR1 SQVTM and CDR2 ANQGSEA. Trimming removed 3 bases from V and 1 base from J, with 7 bases in between. CDR3 length: 12 amino acids. The CDR3 nucleotides are TGCAGCGTTGAGGGGACTTCCTACGAGCAGTACTTC. As protein: CSVEGTSYEQYF.

J is TRBJ2-2 and V is TRBV4-1; D is perhaps TRBD2 (5 bases). This CDR3 is built from 15 residues. V was shortened by 4 bases and J by 6 bases, with 15 bases between the two germline ends. CDR1 is MGHRA and CDR2 is YSYEKL in the germline V gene. DNA of the CDR3: TGCGCCAGCAGCCTCCCCGGGCCTAGCCCCGGGGAGCTGTTTTTT. Translated, it gives CASSLPGPSPGELFF.

V is TRBV7-9 and J is TRBJ1-1, with 9 positions matching TRBD1. The CDR3 runs to 15 residues. Trimming took 4 bases from V and 10 from J; bases not matched to a gene: 13. The germline V gene has CDR1 SEHNR and CDR2 FQNEAQ (reference sequence). The CDR3: CASSSYPGQGTGAFF. The CDR3, as DNA: TGTGCCAGCAGCTCCTATCCGGGACAGGGTACCGGAGCTTTCTTT. Looking up the rest from reference TRBV7-9 and TRBJ1-1 gives the full variable domain: DTGVSQNPRHKITKRGQNVTFRCDPISEHNRLYWYRQTLGQGPEFLTYFQNEAQLEKSRLLSDRFSAERPKGSFSTLEIQRTEQGDSAMYLCASSSYPGQGTGAFFGQGTRLTVV.

The chain links TRBV11-3 to TRBJ2-3, with TRBD2 matching over 11 bases. The junction had 9 bases not matched to a gene; V was cut back by 5 bases and J by 2 bases. The CDR3 has 17 amino acids. The germline V gene has CDR1 SGHNT and CDR2 YENEEA. The CDR3 loop reads CASSPKTSGKSTDTQYF. In nucleotides, the CDR3 is TGTGCCAGCAGCCCTAAGACTAGCGGGAAGTCCACAGATACGCAGTATTTT.

The rearrangement links TRBV7-3 to TRBJ1-4; tentatively, D is TRBD1 (5 bases). V lost 0 bases and J lost 2, with 7 bases in between. Germline lookup yields CDR1 SGHTA and CDR2 FQGTGA. CDR3 size: 15 residues. The DNA for the CDR3 is TGTGCCAGCAGCTTAACCAGGGCCACTAATGAAAAACTGTTTTTT. Amino acid sequence: CASSLTRATNEKLFF. Using reference TRBV7-3 and TRBJ1-4 for the parts outside the CDR3, the full variable domain is GAGVSQTPSNKVTEKGKYVELRCDPISGHTALYWYRQSLGQGPEFLIYFQGTGAADDSGLPNDRFFAVRPEGSVSTLKIQRTERGDSAVYLCASSLTRATNEKLFFGSGTQLSVL.

In its sample, this clone was seen many times. V usage is TRBV11-2 and J usage is TRBJ2-7; the D gene is possibly TRBD1 (5 bases). Germline V CDR1 and CDR2: SGHAT, FQNNGV. Between the trimmed V and J ends, which lost 3 bases and 2 bases, there was a span of 5 bases. This CDR3 spans 12 amino acids. The CDR3: CASSFRAYEQYF. The DNA of the CDR3 is TGTGCCAGCAGCTTCAGGGCCTACGAGCAGTACTTC.

The V call is TRBV19, the J call TRBJ2-2, with 8 bases that match TRBD2. The CDR3 consists of 16 residues. The germline CDR1 and CDR2 sequences are LNHDA and SQIVND (reference sequence). With 10 bases clipped from V and 2 bases from J, the junction kept 12 bases outside the gene matches. This CDR3 reads CATKRRIAGNTGELFF. Here the CDR3 DNA reads TGTGCCACGAAACGTCGGATAGCGGGAAACACCGGGGAGCTGTTTTTT. The whole variable domain, remainder taken from reference TRBV19 and TRBJ2-2, is DGGITQSPKYLFRKEGQNVTLSCEQNLNHDAMYWYRQDPGQGLRLIYYSQIVNDFQKGDIAEGYSVSREKKESFPLTVTSAQKNPTAFYLCATKRRIAGNTGELFFGEGSRLTVL.

The chain is built from TRBV5-1 and TRBJ2-7, with a weak D call TRBD2 (5 bases). Germline loops: CDR1 SGHRS, CDR2 YFSETQ. This CDR3 has 16 amino acids. Deletions cut 0 bases from V and 4 bases from J, with 17 bases between. CDR3 sequence (DNA): TGCGCCAGCAGCTTGGGTGGGGAGAATAATGGGTACGAGCAGTACTTC. Its protein product is CASSLGGENNGYEQYF.

V gene TRBV11-2 combines with J gene TRBJ1-1; 7 nucleotides align to TRBD1. Germline lookup yields CDR1 SGHAT and CDR2 FQNNGV. The V segment lost 0 bases and the J segment 5 bases; nucleotides outside the gene matches: 6. The CDR3 has 15 amino acids. The DNA of the CDR3 is TGTGCCAGCAGCTTAGAAGGGGGCCGAACTACTGAAGCTTTCTTT. Protein sequence: CASSLEGGRTTEAFF.

This rearrangement joins TRBV19 to TRBJ2-5; 7 nucleotides agree with TRBD2. V was clipped by 3 bases and J by 5 bases; unmatched bases: 15. From germline, CDR1 is LNHDA and CDR2 SQIVND (reference sequence). The CDR3 totals 17 residues. The CDR3 reads CASSMWGFGGSGETQYF. CDR3 bases: TGTGCCAGTAGTATGTGGGGATTTGGCGGGAGTGGTGAGACCCAGTACTTC.

The chain is built from TRBV5-1 and TRBJ1-6, with D possibly being TRBD1 (6 bases). Between the trimmed V and J ends, which lost 4 bases and 5 bases, there was a span of 13 bases. This CDR3 spans 15 amino acids. CDR1 and CDR2 from the germline V gene are SGHRS and YFSETQ. For the CDR3, the DNA is TGCGCCAGCAGCGCGAGTACAGGGAATAATTCACCCCTCCACTTT. Protein product: CASSASTGNNSPLHF.

This chain uses TRBV30 with TRBJ1-2; TRBD1 agrees at 7 bases. With 5 bases clipped from V and 4 bases from J, the junction kept 13 bases outside the gene matches. Germline values: CDR1 GTSNPN, CDR2 SVGIG (reference sequence). This CDR3 region has 15 residues. CDR3 in amino acids: CAWGLQGSSGYGYTF. The CDR3 DNA reads as TGTGCCTGGGGATTACAGGGGAGCTCTGGCTATGGCTACACCTTC.

V usage is TRBV6-5 and J usage is TRBJ1-4; a possible D gene is TRBD1 (5 bases). CDR3 length: 12 amino acids. Per the germline V gene, CDR1 is MNHEY and CDR2 is SVGAGI. Trimming removed 7 bases from V and 5 bases from J, with 8 bases in between. CDR3 sequence (DNA): TGTGCCAGCAAGGGGTCGAATGAAAAACTGTTTTTT. This encodes CASKGSNEKLFF.

The V call is TRBV29-1, the J call TRBJ2-1; TRBD1 might be the D (6 bases). This CDR3 has 13 amino acids. Trimming pared 6 bases from V and 8 bases from J, leaving 17 bases between. The V gene's germline CDR1 is SQVTM and CDR2 ANQGSEA. DNA of the CDR3: TGCAGCGTCGAACTTCAGGGGCTAGATGAGCAGTTCTTC. It is translated as CSVELQGLDEQFF.

The V call is TRBV10-3, the J call TRBJ1-2; D is perhaps TRBD1 (6 bases). V lost 2 bases, J lost 8 bases, and 15 bases lay in between. Looked up from germline, CDR1 is ENHRY and CDR2 is SYGVKD. The CDR3 loop spans 14 amino acids. The CDR3 protein is CAISENGRGEGYTF. In DNA, the CDR3 is TGTGCCATCAGTGAGAATGGCAGGGGAGAGGGCTACACCTTC.

The chain has TRBV28 and TRBJ1-5; TRBD1 aligns across 7 bases. V dropped 4 bases and J dropped 4; count of bases not matched to a gene: 7. This CDR3 comprises 15 residues. Per germline, CDR1 MDHEN and CDR2 SYDVKM. The CDR3 region is CASSSIDRVNQPQHF. The CDR3, as DNA: TGTGCCAGCAGTTCCATCGACAGGGTTAATCAGCCCCAGCATTTT.

V usage is TRBV25-1 and J usage is TRBJ1-2, with 11 positions matching TRBD1. Germline values: CDR1 MGHDK, CDR2 SYGVNS. V lost 6 bases, J lost 3 bases, and 6 bases stayed unmatched. There are 15 residues in the CDR3. The CDR3 here is CASRMGQGVDYGYTF. Written as DNA, the CDR3 is TGTGCCAGCAGGATGGGACAGGGGGTCGACTATGGCTACACCTTC.

This clone was recorded once. This chain joins TRBV27 and TRBJ1-1; D is perhaps TRBD1 (6 bases). This CDR3 comprises 12 residues. Per the germline V gene, CDR1 is MNHEY and CDR2 is SMNVEV (reference sequence). Trimming shortened V by 3 bases and J by 7 bases, and 9 bases separated the two germline ends. CDR3 sequence: CASSLGGREAFF. CDR3 bases: TGTGCCAGCAGTTTGGGGGGGCGTGAAGCTTTCTTT.

The J gene is TRBJ1-6, the V gene TRBV11-2, with D unclear. The CDR3 runs 14 residues. Trimming took off 4 bases at V and 5 bases at J, with 9 bases between the two ends. The germline V gene encodes CDR1 SGHAT and CDR2 FQNNGV. As DNA, the CDR3 is TGTGCCAGCAGCTCACTAGCCAATAATTCACCCCTCCACTTT. The encoded protein is CASSSLANNSPLHF.

The chain links TRBV15 to TRBJ1-5, with a weak D call TRBD1 (5 bases). V lost 5 bases and J 7 bases, leaving 24 bases between the germline ends. Germline V gene sequence: CDR1 LNHNV, CDR2 YYDKDF (reference sequence). The CDR3 extends over 17 amino acids. The CDR3 bases are TGTGCCACCAGCGCCCCCACCCTTCAGGGAGGAGAACAGCCCCAGCATTTT. Translated: CATSAPTLQGGEQPQHF.

The chain has TRBV5-1 and TRBJ2-7, with 13 nucleotides matching TRBD2. Germline-derived CDR1 and CDR2 are SGHRS and YFSETQ. The CDR3 spans 13 residues. After removal of 3 bases from V and 10 bases from J, the junction contained 4 bases not matched to a gene. The CDR3 sequence is CASSSGLAGDQYF. The CDR3 coding sequence is TGCGCCAGCAGCTCAGGACTAGCGGGAGATCAGTACTTC.